The 3 T cell receptor beta chains below come from one sample, sequenced in a study of shared clonotypes between healthy human individuals. Data came from immunoSEQ multiplex PCR; TCRdb stores just in-frame clones and leaves some out. The top ten hold 0.95% to 1.5% of the sample, which has about 1,500,000 clones, roughly 96% seen once. Sequenced material: naive CD4+ T cells sorted from blood. The subset was: CD45RA+ positively selected. Receptors were obtained from a man aged 25-45 years in good health.

This chain uses TRBV11-2 with TRBJ2-1, with D possibly matching TRBD1 (5 bases). CDR1 is SGHAT and CDR2 is FQNNGV in the germline V gene. The germline V and J ends were trimmed by 8 bases and 8 bases, with 16 bases remaining between them. The CDR3 covers 13 residues. CDR3 in amino acids: CASHRSRVDEQFF. The CDR3 DNA is TGTGCCAGCCACCGGAGCAGGGTTGATGAGCAGTTCTTC. The full variable domain, rest sourced from reference TRBV11-2 and TRBJ2-1, is EAGVAQSPRYKIIEKRQSVAFWCNPISGHATLYWYQQILGQGPKLLIQFQNNGVVDDSQLPKDRFSAERLKGVDSTLKIQPAKLEDSAVYLCASHRSRVDEQFFGPGTRLTVL.

The gene calls are TRBV7-9 and TRBJ2-2; 8 bases fit TRBD2. CDR1 and CDR2 from the germline V gene are SEHNR and FQNEAQ (reference sequence). The CDR3 loop spans 16 amino acids. Trimming took 1 base from V and 4 from J; bases not matched to a gene: 5. The CDR3 region has the DNA TGTGCCAGCAGCTTAGGAGGGACTAGTGGCACCGGGGAGCTGTTTTTT. This sequence encodes CASSLGGTSGTGELFF.

The chain combines TRBV6-6 with TRBJ2-7, with D tentatively TRBD1 (5 bases). The CDR3 is 14 amino acids. V lost 3 bases, J lost 3 bases, and 12 bases lay in between. The germline V gene encodes CDR1 MNHNY and CDR2 SVGAGI (reference sequence). CDR3 sequence: CASSYRGQDYEQYF. The CDR3 region has the DNA TGTGCCAGCAGTTATAGAGGACAAGACTACGAGCAGTACTTC.